A selection of T cell receptor beta chains follows, all from one sample in a study of metastatic and nonmetastatic thyroid tumors. TCRdb ran MiXCR on the PCR reads. The repertoire has 17,000 or so clones, roughly 26% of them found once; the top ten carry 15%. Sequenced sample: adjacent normal tissue. These receptors all stem from a female donor with papillary thyroid cancer or a benign thyroid nodule (not recorded which). Some clones in this sample may be carry-over from other donors' samples. Each CDR3 is given with its conserved first and last residue. For some rows the clone size is stated as once, few or many, or as a class when expanded; others skip it.

CDR3aa | v_gene | abundance
CASRRAGLNSPLHF | TRBV28 | few
CASSLHPSTDTQYF | TRBV7-3 | NA
CASSLWRGGVGTTQETQYF | TRBV28 | NA
CASTLRGDRVVAGELFF | TRBV12-3/TRBV12-4 | NA
CASSPGASTGELFF | TRBV6-1 | medium-sized
CAISSPGLHHNEQFF | TRBV10-3 | NA
CASSLWGTVGKLFF | TRBV27 | NA
CASSASWRTDTQYF | TRBV27 | NA
CASSFSRGRSYNEQFF | TRBV5-1 | NA
CASSLDGGLYEQYF | TRBV7-9 | NA
CASSQDVDGRDEKLFF | TRBV4-1 | NA
CASSPGRGTEAFF | TRBV18 | few
CAWIPTSAAFF | TRBV30 | NA
CASSDSGGYTF | TRBV2 | NA
CASSYGTSGVLSTYTQYF | TRBV28 | few
CASSSSAGGTEAFF | TRBV6-2/TRBV6-3 | NA
CASSQQRDTNYGYTF | TRBV4-2 | many
CASSFGPGGEQYF | TRBV27 | few
CASSYSRVGEQYF | TRBV6-5 | few
CASRTPGGNTEAFF | TRBV6-1 | many
CARSTGTAEAFF | TRBV6-2/TRBV6-3 | NA
CASSSLLALSSYEQYF | TRBV28 | few
CASSDVAEEQFF | TRBV6-1 | few
CSARGGRARVTEAFF | TRBV20-1 | NA
CASSLAPTSTDTQYF | TRBV7-2 | NA
CASSGTGAGYTF | TRBV6-1 | many
CATSQGIGTGELFF | TRBV24-1 | NA
CASSFGSGGDYEQYF | TRBV7-3 | few